This T cell receptor (beta chain) derives from a study of T cell responses to AZD1222 COVID-19 vaccine. In the study overall: Pooling covered second doses at about 4 or about 12 weeks.

The CDR3 contains 15 residues. The V gene end was trimmed by 3 bases and the J gene end by 2 bases; junction bases not matched to a gene: 4. The germline V gene encodes CDR1 ENHRY and CDR2 SYGVKD. Remarks on this clone: Its cognate antigen is unknown.

Study-wide findings and caveats: Dominant CD4 TCR responses targeted spike regions 160-218 and 743-854. Of spike-specific TCRs, nearly half reportedly target regions left unmutated in variants. Donor demographics were predominantly white British with a female majority; clonal diversity may be underestimated.

Clones were sequenced by immunoSEQ multiplex PCR, and TCRdb holds only the in-frame ones, with some missing. The data hold under 200,000 clones, with roughly 93% observed a single time. The rearrangement joins TRBV10-3 to TRBJ2-1, with 7 bases aligning to TRBD2. The receptor's source is an adult in good health. The input for sequencing was peripheral blood, taken on day 0 of AZD1222 vaccination. The CDR3 loop reads CAISDVAGAYNEQFF. For the CDR3, the DNA is TGTGCCATCAGTGACGTGGCGGGAGCCTACAATGAGCAGTTCTTC.